The entry that follows covers one T cell receptor (beta chain) sequence. Its antigen is currently unknown. Germline V CDR1 and CDR2: LNHDA, SQIVND (reference sequence). The CDR3 sequence is 15 residues long. Total RNA from whole blood was isolated with no T cell sorting. This sample is drawn from a study of monozygotic twins with inflammatory bowel disease. Study-wide results and limits: Data gave no support to a single strong signal or clonotype associated with IBD. A reduction in TCRbeta diversity (inverse Simpson) was seen in IBD patients relative to healthy co-twins.

TCRdb re-called the 5' RACE reads; every CDR3 protein appears as one record, without DNA. This sample's table reports some 210,000 distinct CDR3 sequences. The sequenced sample consisted of blood. This TCR derives from a human donor with ulcerative colitis or Crohn's disease, or a healthy co-twin of an affected twin (not recorded which). The genes are TRBV19 and TRBJ1-5; TCRdb proposes TRBD1, but this gene call is untestable without DNA. The CDR3 protein is CASSTGIAGDEPQHF.